This T cell receptor beta chain derives from a study of T cell responses to AZD1222 COVID-19 vaccine. General observations from the study: It was only after the peak T cell response that any repertoires were sampled. Clonal diversity was possibly underestimated; the donors were predominantly white British and more often female. There were vaccine-associated CD4 TCRs across spike, dominant at 160-218 and 743-854.

Worth noting for this clone: Its cognate antigen is unknown.

Assay: immunoSEQ multiplex PCR; the TCRdb copy retains only in-frame clones and omits some. The sample comprises 130,000 to 150,000 clones, roughly 92% of which are singletons, and around 1.8% rests with the top ten. The length of the CDR3 is 15 residues. Germline CDR1 and CDR2: SGDLS and YYNGEE. V gave up 3 bases and J gave up 7 bases, with 16 bases separating them. V usage is TRBV9 and J usage is TRBJ2-2; TRBD2 might be the D (6 bases). Sequenced material: peripheral blood, taken on day 0 of AZD1222 vaccination. This clonotype was sampled from an adult in good health. In DNA, the CDR3 is TGTGCCAGCAGCGATCCCTTAGACGGGGGCGGGGAGCTGTTTTTT. This translates into CASSDPLDGGGELFF.